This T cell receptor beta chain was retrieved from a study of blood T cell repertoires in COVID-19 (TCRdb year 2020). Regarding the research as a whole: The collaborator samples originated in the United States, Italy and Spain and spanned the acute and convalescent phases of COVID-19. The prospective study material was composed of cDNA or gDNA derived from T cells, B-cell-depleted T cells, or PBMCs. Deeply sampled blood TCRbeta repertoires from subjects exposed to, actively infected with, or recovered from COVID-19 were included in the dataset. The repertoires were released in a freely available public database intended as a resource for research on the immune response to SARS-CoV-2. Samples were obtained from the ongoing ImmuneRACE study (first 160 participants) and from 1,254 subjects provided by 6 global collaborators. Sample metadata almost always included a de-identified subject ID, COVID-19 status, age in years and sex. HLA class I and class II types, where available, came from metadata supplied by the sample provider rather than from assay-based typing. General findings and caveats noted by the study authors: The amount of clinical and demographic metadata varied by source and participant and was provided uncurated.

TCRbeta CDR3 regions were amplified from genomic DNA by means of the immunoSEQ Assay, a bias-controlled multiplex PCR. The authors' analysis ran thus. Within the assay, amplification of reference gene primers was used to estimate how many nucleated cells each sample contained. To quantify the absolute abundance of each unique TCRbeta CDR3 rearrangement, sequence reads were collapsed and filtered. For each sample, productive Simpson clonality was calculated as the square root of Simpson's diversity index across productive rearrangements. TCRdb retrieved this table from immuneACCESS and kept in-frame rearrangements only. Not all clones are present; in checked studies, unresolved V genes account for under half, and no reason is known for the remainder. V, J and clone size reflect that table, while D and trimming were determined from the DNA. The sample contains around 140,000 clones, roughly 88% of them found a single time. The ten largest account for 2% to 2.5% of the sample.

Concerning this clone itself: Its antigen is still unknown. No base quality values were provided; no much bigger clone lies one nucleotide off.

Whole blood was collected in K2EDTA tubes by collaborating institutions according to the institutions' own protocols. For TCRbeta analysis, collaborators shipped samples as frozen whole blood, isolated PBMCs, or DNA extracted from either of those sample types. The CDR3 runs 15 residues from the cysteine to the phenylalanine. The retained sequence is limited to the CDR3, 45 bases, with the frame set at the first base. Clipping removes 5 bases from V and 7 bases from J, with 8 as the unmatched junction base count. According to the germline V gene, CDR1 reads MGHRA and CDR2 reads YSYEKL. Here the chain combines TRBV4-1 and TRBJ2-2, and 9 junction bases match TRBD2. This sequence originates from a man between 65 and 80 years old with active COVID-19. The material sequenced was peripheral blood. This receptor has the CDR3 CASSLEGLAVGELFF. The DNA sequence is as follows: TGCGCCAGCAGCTTAGAGGGACTAGCTGTCGGGGAGCTGTTTTTT.